The sequence of this TCR beta chain was determined in a study of T-cell reconstitution after alpha-beta-depleted transplantation in children. Study-wide points: One year after transplant, T-cell counts and diversity came mostly from newly produced T cells. At around two months after transplant, the alpha-beta T cells were reportedly derived from several hundred expanded clones that came from non-depleted graft cells. The high TCRbeta diversity at day 60 in some patients came from surviving recipient T cells and thymic progenitors.

CDR3 size: 10 residues. V was pared by 2 bases and J by 12 bases, with 5 bases between. This clonotype was observed many times. Its antigen is unidentified. A TCRbeta library incorporating unique molecular identifiers was prepared. TCRdb itself ran the PCR reads through MiXCR, one entry per CDR3 protein. This sample yields 550,000 to 600,000 distinct CDR3 sequences, of which 23% are seen a single time; 12% to 15% belongs to the top ten. This TCR was recovered from a boy in the first two years of life who had a stem cell transplant for acute myeloid leukemia, so the T cells may come from the graft donor. The sequencing used PBMCs, mostly from graft donor cells, collected 360 days after TCRalphabeta/CD19-depleted stem cell transplant. This chain uses TRBV12-3 or TRBV12-4 with TRBJ2-1, with no clear D. CDR3 nucleotides: TGTGCCAGCAGTTTAAGGCTGCAGTTCTTC. Its translation is CASSLRLQFF.